Listed below are T cell receptor beta chains from one sample, sequenced in a study of blood T cell repertoires in COVID-19. Clones were read by immunoSEQ multiplex PCR, and TCRdb kept only the in-frame ones, dropping some. The repertoire consists of 200,000 to 250,000 clones, with roughly 80% occurring once and the leading ten covering less than 4%. Sequencing input: peripheral blood. The source is a woman aged 18-29 years with acute or convalescent COVID-19. Each CDR3 is given with its conserved first and last residue. The order of the fields is CDR3 DNA, CDR3 protein, D gene, J gene, V gene, clone size. The D gene is left open where the match is weak. Some rows mark clone size as missing; the rest say once, few, many or name a class of expanded clone.

cdr3_nt: TGTGCCAGCAGTTTCCACCTGGGACAAGCGAACACTGAAGCTTTCTTT
cdr3_aa: CASSFHLGQANTEAFF
d_call: -
j_call: TRBJ1-1
v_call: TRBV28
clone_size: -

cdr3_nt: TGTGCCAGTAGCCCGGCAGGTACCTACGAGCAGTACTTC
cdr3_aa: CASSPAGTYEQYF
d_call: -
j_call: TRBJ2-7
v_call: TRBV19
clone_size: -

cdr3_nt: TGTGCCATCAGTGAGCTTGGACAGGGCGATGGCTACACCTTC
cdr3_aa: CAISELGQGDGYTF
d_call: TRBD1
j_call: TRBJ1-2
v_call: TRBV10-3
clone_size: -

cdr3_nt: TGTGCCAGCAGTTTCGGGGGATCTAACAATGAGCAGTTCTTC
cdr3_aa: CASSFGGSNNEQFF
d_call: -
j_call: TRBJ2-1
v_call: TRBV6-5
clone_size: -

cdr3_nt: TGCAGCGCTCCCGGGACTCTCGCCTACAATGAGCAGTTCTTC
cdr3_aa: CSAPGTLAYNEQFF
d_call: -
j_call: TRBJ2-1
v_call: TRBV29-1
clone_size: once

cdr3_nt: TGTGCCAGCAGTCCCGATACCTCAGGGAGGTCTGGAAACACCATATATTTT
cdr3_aa: CASSPDTSGRSGNTIYF
d_call: -
j_call: TRBJ1-3
v_call: TRBV27
clone_size: -

cdr3_nt: TGTGCCAGCAGTCCGGACAGGGGTTCATCTGGAAACACCATATATTTT
cdr3_aa: CASSPDRGSSGNTIYF
d_call: TRBD1
j_call: TRBJ1-3
v_call: TRBV7-9
clone_size: few

cdr3_nt: TGTGCCAGCAGCTTTTCGGAGACCCAGTACTTC
cdr3_aa: CASSFSETQYF
d_call: -
j_call: TRBJ2-5
v_call: TRBV7-2
clone_size: -

cdr3_nt: TGTGCCAGCACCGACCAGCGGGAGCGAAATGAGCAGTTCTTC
cdr3_aa: CASTDQRERNEQFF
d_call: TRBD2
j_call: TRBJ2-1
v_call: TRBV7-9
clone_size: once

cdr3_nt: TGTGCCAGCAGCTTCGGGACACAAGGAAACACCATATATTTT
cdr3_aa: CASSFGTQGNTIYF
d_call: -
j_call: TRBJ1-3
v_call: TRBV5-6
clone_size: -

cdr3_nt: TGTGCCAGCAGCGCACAGGGAGATCAGCCCCAGCATTTT
cdr3_aa: CASSAQGDQPQHF
d_call: -
j_call: TRBJ1-5
v_call: TRBV7-9
clone_size: -

cdr3_nt: TGTGCCAGCAGTCCCGACAGGCCCCTTGAAAAACTGTTTTTT
cdr3_aa: CASSPDRPLEKLFF
d_call: -
j_call: TRBJ1-4
v_call: TRBV6-5
clone_size: -

cdr3_nt: TGCGCCAGCAGCTTGGGACTAGCGGGTTCCTACAATGAGCAGTTCTTC
cdr3_aa: CASSLGLAGSYNEQFF
d_call: TRBD2
j_call: TRBJ2-1
v_call: TRBV5-1
clone_size: -

cdr3_nt: TGTGCCAGCAGTTTAGGGCAGGGATGGGGAGAGACCCAGTACTTC
cdr3_aa: CASSLGQGWGETQYF
d_call: -
j_call: TRBJ2-5
v_call: TRBV28
clone_size: few

cdr3_nt: TGTGCCAGCAGCTTCGGGACAGGGGCCTACGAGCAGTACTTC
cdr3_aa: CASSFGTGAYEQYF
d_call: TRBD1
j_call: TRBJ2-7
v_call: TRBV5-4
clone_size: -

cdr3_nt: TGTGCCAGCAGCCGCGGGACTAGCAGCCCTTACGAGCAGTACTTC
cdr3_aa: CASSRGTSSPYEQYF
d_call: TRBD2
j_call: TRBJ2-7
v_call: TRBV11-2
clone_size: -

cdr3_nt: TGTGCCAGCAGCTTAAGAGGGGGCTCGGATTCACCCCTCCACTTT
cdr3_aa: CASSLRGGSDSPLHF
d_call: TRBD1
j_call: TRBJ1-6
v_call: TRBV7-9
clone_size: -

cdr3_nt: TGTGCCAGCAGCCTCCAGACGGGGGTAGGGGCCAACGTCCTGACTTTC
cdr3_aa: CASSLQTGVGANVLTF
d_call: -
j_call: TRBJ2-6
v_call: TRBV4-2
clone_size: -

cdr3_nt: TGTGCCAGCAGCCAAGCCGATAGGGGGCCTAGCGGGGAAATCAATGAGCAGTTCTTC
cdr3_aa: CASSQADRGPSGEINEQFF
d_call: TRBD2
j_call: TRBJ2-1
v_call: TRBV3-1/TRBV3-2
clone_size: once

cdr3_nt: TGTGCCAGTAGTAGCACGGGAGGAGCCCTCTCCTACGAGCAGTACTTC
cdr3_aa: CASSSTGGALSYEQYF
d_call: TRBD2
j_call: TRBJ2-7
v_call: TRBV19
clone_size: -

cdr3_nt: TGTGCCAGTAGTGAGCCGGGACTAAGCGATGAGCAGTTCTTC
cdr3_aa: CASSEPGLSDEQFF
d_call: TRBD2
j_call: TRBJ2-1
v_call: TRBV19
clone_size: -

cdr3_nt: TGTGCCAGCAGTGTATTCGCAGGGGCCCCTAATGAAAAACTGTTTTTT
cdr3_aa: CASSVFAGAPNEKLFF
d_call: -
j_call: TRBJ1-4
v_call: TRBV27
clone_size: -

cdr3_nt: TGTGCCAGCCGGCAGGGGATTGTGAACACTGAAGCTTTCTTT
cdr3_aa: CASRQGIVNTEAFF
d_call: -
j_call: TRBJ1-1
v_call: TRBV6-5
clone_size: -

cdr3_nt: TGTGCCAGCAGTTACGACCGGGACAGCATGAACACTGAAGCTTTCTTT
cdr3_aa: CASSYDRDSMNTEAFF
d_call: TRBD1
j_call: TRBJ1-1
v_call: TRBV6-5
clone_size: -

cdr3_nt: TGTGCCAGCAGCTTTGGTCGGGGACACTCCCCAAACTACGAGCAGTACTTC
cdr3_aa: CASSFGRGHSPNYEQYF
d_call: -
j_call: TRBJ2-7
v_call: TRBV5-6
clone_size: -

cdr3_nt: TGTGCCAGCAGTGACGGCGACTTGCTTCGGAACTACGAGCAGTACTTC
cdr3_aa: CASSDGDLLRNYEQYF
d_call: -
j_call: TRBJ2-7
v_call: TRBV25-1
clone_size: few

cdr3_nt: TGTGCCAGCAGTTCGCCTATACAGGGGGCAGAAAACACCATATATTTT
cdr3_aa: CASSSPIQGAENTIYF
d_call: TRBD1
j_call: TRBJ1-3
v_call: TRBV6-5
clone_size: -